A selection of T cell receptor beta chains follows, all from one sample in a study of T cell changes during pregnancy in multiple sclerosis. Assay: immunoSEQ multiplex PCR; the TCRdb copy retains only in-frame clones and omits some. This table holds about 77,000 clones, more than 85% found once. Material: peripheral blood, obtained after pregnancy. Receptors were obtained from a female donor in good health, enrolled as a control in a pregnancy study. Both conserved end residues are part of each CDR3.

v_call cdr3_length cdr3_aa
TRBV2 16 CASTPMGIAGEETQYF
TRBV7-9 14 CASSYIPTDGGYTF
TRBV2 13 CASSDPGNTEAFF
TRBV5-4 15 CASTELRTGGTEAFF
TRBV11-3 18 CASSLGSGLAPSTDTQYF
TRBV5-6 13 CASSVTRQGIRYF
TRBV19 15 CASRSDRSSYNEQFF
TRBV29-1 15 CSVEDGTAPSYEQYF
TRBV9 20 CASSVPTAGTGVGPRYGYTF
TRBV6-5 13 CASSYVQGVGQYF
TRBV5-1 15 CASSVTGLQEGGYTF